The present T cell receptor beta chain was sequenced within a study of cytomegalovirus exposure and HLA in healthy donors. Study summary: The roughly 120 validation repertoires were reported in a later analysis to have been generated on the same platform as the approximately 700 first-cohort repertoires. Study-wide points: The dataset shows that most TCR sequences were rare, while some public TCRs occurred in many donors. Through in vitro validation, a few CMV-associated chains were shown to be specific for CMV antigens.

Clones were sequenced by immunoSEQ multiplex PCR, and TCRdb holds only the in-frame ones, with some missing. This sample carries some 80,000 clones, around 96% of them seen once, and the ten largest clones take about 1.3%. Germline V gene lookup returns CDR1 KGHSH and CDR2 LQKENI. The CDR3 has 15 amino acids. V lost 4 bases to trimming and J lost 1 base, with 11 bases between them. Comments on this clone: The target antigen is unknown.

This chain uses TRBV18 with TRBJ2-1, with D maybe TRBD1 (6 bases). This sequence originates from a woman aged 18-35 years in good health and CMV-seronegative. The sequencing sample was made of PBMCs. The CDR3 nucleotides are TGTGCCAGCTCACTCGGACAGCCGTCCTACAATGAGCAGTTCTTC. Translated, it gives CASSLGQPSYNEQFF.